The rows below give T cell receptor beta chains drawn from one sample of a study of CD8+CD57+ T cells in acquired aplastic anemia. Via MiXCR, TCRdb re-called the reads, giving one row per CDR3 protein. The table has 150,000 to 200,000 distinct CDR3 sequences, around 66% seen once. Sequenced: sorted CD4+, CD8+, or CD8+CD57+ T cells (not recorded which) from PBMCs. The origin of the receptors is a human donor with severe aplastic anemia or a healthy control (not recorded which). Each CDR3 is given with its conserved first and last residue. The order of the fields is D gene, V gene, J gene, CDR3 protein. D genes are given only for firm matches.

.	TRBV6-5	TRBJ1-6	CASSSGQGSPLHF
TRBD1	TRBV2	TRBJ1-1	CASGLQGAVEAFF
.	TRBV10-3	TRBJ2-2	CAIGDGNTGELFF
TRBD1	TRBV5-1	TRBJ1-1	CASSPRQGGTEAFF
.	TRBV7-2	TRBJ2-5	CASSLRSAARGAQYF
.	TRBV24-1	TRBJ1-2	CATSDLFGYTF
TRBD1	TRBV13	TRBJ1-5	CASSHRGNNQPQHF
.	TRBV20-1	TRBJ2-3	CSATGQDTSPSTDTQYF
.	TRBV19	TRBJ1-1	CASSIDTRKMNTEAFF
.	TRBV10-2	TRBJ1-6	CASSERGQASRSPLHF
TRBD2	TRBV7-9	TRBJ2-3	CASSSGTSGIF
.	TRBV19	TRBJ1-2	CASSITLSGHYGYTF
TRBD1	TRBV4-2	TRBJ2-1	CASRSGTGNNEQFF
.	TRBV5-8	TRBJ1-3	CASSPDRSSGNTIYF
.	TRBV12-3/TRBV12-4	TRBJ2-1	CASSFVDEQFF
.	TRBV30	TRBJ1-3	CAWNGYSGNTIYF
.	TRBV24-1	TRBJ2-5	CATSDSGEQETQYF
.	TRBV6-5	TRBJ1-6	CASSSDDANSPLHF
.	TRBV20-1	TRBJ1-2	CSARETRTGYGYTF
TRBD1	TRBV7-2	TRBJ2-7	CASSPQGWDSYEQYF
.	TRBV15	TRBJ2-2	CATSDWGGANTGELFF
.	TRBV12-3/TRBV12-4	TRBJ1-6	CASSIKRGRALHF
TRBD1	TRBV7-9	TRBJ1-2	CASSLTDRADYGYTF
TRBD1	TRBV19	TRBJ1-1	CASSPDRGRGEAFF
.	TRBV29-1	TRBJ2-2	CSVQDSYTGELFF
.	TRBV29-1	TRBJ2-5	CSGWYQETQYF
TRBD1	TRBV24-1	TRBJ2-5	CATSDPTGDLYQETQYF
.	TRBV7-3	TRBJ1-1	CASSWNRVNTEAFF
.	TRBV10-3	TRBJ2-3	CAIAVSTDTQYF
.	TRBV4-3	TRBJ2-1	CASSQDWDNEQFF
.	TRBV20-1	TRBJ2-5	CSARVMYQETQYF
.	TRBV2	TRBJ2-5	CASSDQGYWETQYF
.	TRBV6-1	TRBJ1-5	CASSEEEGFRGTSYSNQPQHF
TRBD1	TRBV7-8	TRBJ1-2	CASSLNAQGNYGYTF
.	TRBV14	TRBJ2-5	CASSQGGPQYF
TRBD1	TRBV6-5	TRBJ1-1	CASMDWGTAFGDTEAFF
.	TRBV6-6	TRBJ1-1	CASSWTERATEAFF
.	TRBV24-1	TRBJ2-5	CATSDSSGKQETQYF
TRBD1	TRBV10-3	TRBJ1-4	CAISDPGQGNEKLFF
TRBD2	TRBV7-3	TRBJ2-1	CASSLIPGGEQFF
.	TRBV25-1	TRBJ2-7	CASSAYQPTGEQYF
.	TRBV19	TRBJ1-6	CASNPGGSYNSPLHF
.	TRBV20-1	TRBJ2-1	CSAWGDHFRGDANEQFF
.	TRBV7-9	TRBJ2-2	CASSAGTLGTGELFF